Listed here is a single TCR beta chain. In the original workflow: The authors estimated nucleated cell counts from reference gene primer amplification. The method was immunoSEQ multiplex PCR; TCRdb's version includes in-frame clones alone and lacks a portion of them. V and J calls and clone size come straight from that table; D and trimming were deduced from the DNA. The top ten clones hold roughly 0.82% of a sample with approximately 170,000 clones, around nine tenths of them seen once. The data are from a study of blood T cell repertoires in COVID-19. Study information: The cDNA or gDNA used as material had been derived from T cells, B-cell-depleted T cells, or PBMCs.

The CDR3 is 16 amino acids. Germline V lookup: CDR1 SGHNT, CDR2 YYREEE (reference sequence). The V gene lost 3 bases and the J gene lost 4 bases, with 19 bases spanning the gap. The sample taken for sequencing was PBMCs or T cells enriched from blood (not recorded which). The rearrangement uses TRBV5-4 and TRBJ2-5, with a tentative D call TRBD2 (5 bases). This sequence was found in a woman between 18 and 30 years old who had recovered from COVID-19. The CDR3 protein is CASSSSGGQRSETQYF. CDR3 DNA: TGTGCCAGCAGCTCGTCTGGCGGGCAGCGATCAGAGACCCAGTACTTC.